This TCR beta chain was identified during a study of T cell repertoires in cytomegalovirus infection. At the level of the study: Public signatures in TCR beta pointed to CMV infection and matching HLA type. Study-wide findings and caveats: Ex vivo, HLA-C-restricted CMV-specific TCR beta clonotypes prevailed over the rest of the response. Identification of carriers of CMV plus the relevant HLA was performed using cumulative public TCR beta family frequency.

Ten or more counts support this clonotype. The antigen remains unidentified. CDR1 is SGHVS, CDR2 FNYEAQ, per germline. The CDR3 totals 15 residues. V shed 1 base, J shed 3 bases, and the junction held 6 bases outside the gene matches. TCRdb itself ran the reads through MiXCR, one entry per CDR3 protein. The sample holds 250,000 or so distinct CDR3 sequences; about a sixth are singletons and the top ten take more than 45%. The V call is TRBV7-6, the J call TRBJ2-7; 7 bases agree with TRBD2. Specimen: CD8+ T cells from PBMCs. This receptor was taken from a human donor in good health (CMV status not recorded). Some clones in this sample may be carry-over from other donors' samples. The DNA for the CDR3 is TGTGCCAGCAGCTTAGTTGGGGGGGGAGGCTACGAGCAGTACTTC. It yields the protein CASSLVGGGGYEQYF.